A selection of T cell receptor beta chains follows, all from one sample in a study of memory CD4+ T cells and cytomegalovirus serostatus. Profiling relied on immunoSEQ multiplex PCR, and the TCRdb table lists in-frame clones only, not all of them. This sample has about 41,000 clones, with roughly four fifths found just once. The sequencing input was memory CD4+ T cells from blood. The receptors come from an adult in good health and CMV-seronegative. CDR3s include the opening cysteine and the closing phenylalanine or tryptophan. A D gene is named only where the DNA matches it firmly. Clone size appears in some rows only: once, few, many, or a class for an expanded clone.

d_gene,abundance,v_gene,len,j_gene,CDR3nt,CDR3aa
NA,few,TRBV4-1,13,TRBJ2-5,TGCGCCAGCAGCCAATGGGTCCAAGAGACCCAGTACTTC,CASSQWVQETQYF
NA,NA,TRBV28,13,TRBJ1-6,TGTGCCAGCAATGGGGGGCGTAATTCACCCCTCCACTTT,CASNGGRNSPLHF
NA,few,TRBV7-3,11,TRBJ1-1,TGTGCCAGCAGCTTAGAGGGTCAAGCTTTCTTT,CASSLEGQAFF
NA,NA,TRBV7-2,13,TRBJ2-5,TGTGCCAGCAGCTTAGCGGGACCCAACTCCCGGTACTTC,CASSLAGPNSRYF
NA,NA,TRBV15,12,TRBJ1-1,TGTGCCACCAGCAGATACGAAACCCAAGCTTTCTTT,CATSRYETQAFF
NA,NA,TRBV19,13,TRBJ2-2,TGTGCCAGTAGTGTAAAGGGTGCCGGGGAGCTGTTTTTT,CASSVKGAGELFF
NA,NA,TRBV28,16,TRBJ2-4,TGTGCCAGCAGCGGGCGAGGGGTTCCAGCCAAAAACATTCAGTACTTC,CASSGRGVPAKNIQYF
NA,NA,TRBV28,15,TRBJ2-5,TGTGCCAGCCTAATTCGAAAGGGTTTTCAAGAGACCCAGTACTTC,CASLIRKGFQETQYF
TRBD1,NA,TRBV7-8,15,TRBJ1-2,TGTGCCAGCAGCTCCTTGGACAGGCCAAACTATGGCTACACCTTC,CASSSLDRPNYGYTF
TRBD1,NA,TRBV27,20,TRBJ1-3,TGTGCCAGCAGTTTATCGGGACAGGGGGCCCGAATGAGGGATGGAAACACCATATATTTT,CASSLSGQGARMRDGNTIYF
NA,medium-sized,TRBV4-3,14,TRBJ1-2,TGCGCCAGCAGCCAAGTGGTCAGGAACTATGGCTACACCTTC,CASSQVVRNYGYTF
TRBD2,NA,TRBV28,14,TRBJ2-1,TGTGCCAGCATGGGGCTAGCGGGGAGGGATGAGCAGTTCTTC,CASMGLAGRDEQFF
NA,NA,TRBV11-2,13,TRBJ2-7,TGTGCCAGCAGCCGGGCAGGGTCCTACGAGCAGTACTTC,CASSRAGSYEQYF
NA,NA,TRBV30,14,TRBJ1-1,TGTGCCTGGAGTAGGGGGGCAGCGAACACTGAAGCTTTCTTT,CAWSRGAANTEAFF
TRBD1,NA,TRBV29-1,13,TRBJ2-7,TGCAGCGTTGCACAGGGGGTAGCCTACGAGCAGTACTTC,CSVAQGVAYEQYF
TRBD1,NA,TRBV11-2,16,TRBJ2-5,TGTGCCAGCAGCACCTCGACAGGGACCTTAGGGGAGACCCAGTACTTC,CASSTSTGTLGETQYF
NA,NA,TRBV9,15,TRBJ2-5,TGTGCCAGCAGCCCAAGGACGGGTTTACAAGAGACCCAGTACTTC,CASSPRTGLQETQYF
NA,NA,TRBV2,11,TRBJ2-7,TGTGCCAGCAGTGTGTCGTACGAGCAGTACTTC,CASSVSYEQYF
NA,NA,TRBV25-1,15,TRBJ2-2,TGTGCCAGCAGCTCCCACGGGTTTCTCTCCGGGGAGCTGTTTTTT,CASSSHGFLSGELFF
TRBD1,NA,TRBV7-8,18,TRBJ2-1,TGTGCCAGCAGCTTAGAGTACAGGGGCTCAAGCTCCTACAATGAGCAGTTCTTC,CASSLEYRGSSSYNEQFF
NA,few,TRBV30,14,TRBJ1-3,TGTGCCTGGAGAGCGCAGGGTTTTGGAAACACCATATATTTT,CAWRAQGFGNTIYF
NA,NA,TRBV5-1,12,TRBJ2-5,TGCGCCAGCAGCTTAGAGGCGGAGACCCAGTACTTC,CASSLEAETQYF
NA,few,TRBV7-2,15,TRBJ1-2,TGTGCCAGCAGTCCTGGCGGGTTTTCCAACTATGGCTACACCTTC,CASSPGGFSNYGYTF
NA,few,TRBV4-2,14,TRBJ1-2,TGTGCCAGCAGCCAAGATGGGGGCTCCTATGGCTACACCTTC,CASSQDGGSYGYTF
NA,NA,TRBV5-4,14,TRBJ2-5,TGTGCCAGCAGCGATGGTTCGAAGAGGGAGACCCAGTACTTC,CASSDGSKRETQYF
NA,NA,TRBV2,14,TRBJ1-5,TGTGCCAGCAGTGGGGGGCTCGGCAATCAGCCCCAGCATTTT,CASSGGLGNQPQHF
NA,NA,TRBV29-1,15,TRBJ1-4,TGCAGCGTAAGGGGCTCCACCTCAACTAATGAAAAACTGTTTTTT,CSVRGSTSTNEKLFF
NA,NA,TRBV11-2,15,TRBJ2-2,TGTGCCAGCAGCTTACAGGGGAGTAACACCGGGGAGCTGTTTTTT,CASSLQGSNTGELFF
TRBD1,NA,TRBV28,14,TRBJ2-7,TGTGCCAGCAGTCTGACAGGGGGCTCCTACGAGCAGTACTTC,CASSLTGGSYEQYF
TRBD1,NA,TRBV29-1,13,TRBJ1-2,TGCAGCGTTGAGCGGACAGGGCCCTATGGCTACACCTTC,CSVERTGPYGYTF
NA,NA,TRBV18,13,TRBJ1-4,TGTGCCAGCTCACCAGAGGGGAGTGAAAAACTGTTTTTT,CASSPEGSEKLFF
NA,few,TRBV6-5,12,TRBJ1-2,TGTGCCAGCATTACGAGGGGCGGGGGCTACACCTTC,CASITRGGGYTF
NA,NA,TRBV5-1,17,TRBJ2-5,TGCGCCAGCAGCGTTGCGCCTTCCGGGGGCAACCAAGAGACCCAGTACTTC,CASSVAPSGGNQETQYF
TRBD2,NA,TRBV5-1,15,TRBJ2-7,TGCGCCAGCAGCCAGGGGGGTAGCGGGAGCTACGAGCAGTACTTC,CASSQGGSGSYEQYF
NA,medium-sized,TRBV11-3,14,TRBJ1-1,TGTGCCAGCAGCTCCAGCGGGGTGAACACTGAAGCTTTCTTT,CASSSSGVNTEAFF
NA,NA,TRBV7-8,15,TRBJ1-2,TGTGCCAGCAGCCCTTTTGTTGGGGGAGAAGGAGGCTACACCTTC,CASSPFVGGEGGYTF
NA,NA,TRBV21-1,16,TRBJ2-1,TGTGCCAGCAGCAAGGGTCAGGGTAGCTCCTACAATGAGCAGTTCTTC,CASSKGQGSSYNEQFF
TRBD2,once,TRBV6-1,16,TRBJ2-1,TGTGCCAGCAGTGAATGGCCTAGCGGGAGGGGAAATGAGCAGTTCTTC,CASSEWPSGRGNEQFF
NA,few,TRBV27,15,TRBJ1-2,TGTGCCAGCAGTTTAGGACCGCCCAGGGCCTATGGCTACACCTTC,CASSLGPPRAYGYTF
NA,few,TRBV10-3,15,TRBJ1-2,TGTGCCATCAGTGAGTTTCGGCAGCTTTACTATGGCTACACCTTC,CAISEFRQLYYGYTF
NA,NA,TRBV6-1,14,TRBJ2-1,TGTGCCAGCAGTGAAATGCAGGCGTACAATGAGCAGTTCTTC,CASSEMQAYNEQFF
NA,NA,TRBV11-3,13,TRBJ2-2,TGTGCCAGCAGCTTAGACGGACCCGGGGAGCTGTTTTTT,CASSLDGPGELFF
TRBD2,few,TRBV6-1,14,TRBJ2-5,TGTGCCAGCAGTCCGCTGACTAGCGGGGAGACCCAGTACTTC,CASSPLTSGETQYF
NA,NA,TRBV19,13,TRBJ1-1,TGTGCCAGTAACAGGGCCAGGGGCACTGAAGCTTTCTTT,CASNRARGTEAFF
NA,NA,TRBV7-2,13,TRBJ1-1,TGTGCCAGCAGCTTAAACAGGAACACTGAAGCTTTCTTT,CASSLNRNTEAFF
TRBD1,NA,TRBV27,17,TRBJ1-1,TGTGCCAGCAGTTTATCTCTGGGACAGGACGTGAACACTGAAGCTTTCTTT,CASSLSLGQDVNTEAFF
NA,NA,TRBV18,15,TRBJ1-1,TGTGCCAGCTCACCGGGGTTGGGGGCGAACACTGAAGCTTTCTTT,CASSPGLGANTEAFF
NA,NA,TRBV4-1,16,TRBJ2-1,TGCGCCAGCAGCCAAGACCGGGGCGGGAAAGCCAATGAGCAGTTCTTC,CASSQDRGGKANEQFF
TRBD1,few,TRBV28,15,TRBJ1-2,TGTGCCAGCAGTCCTTGGGACAGGGCAAACTATGGCTACACCTTC,CASSPWDRANYGYTF
NA,medium-sized,TRBV5-6,13,TRBJ1-2,TGTGCCAGCAGCTTGGGGCAGGGTGGGGGCTACACCTTC,CASSLGQGGGYTF
NA,few,TRBV7-2,13,TRBJ2-7,TGTGCCAGCAGCTTAGGGCAGATCTACGAGCAGTACTTC,CASSLGQIYEQYF
NA,few,TRBV7-9,16,TRBJ1-3,TGTGCCAGCAGCCGACGTGGGGGTCTCTCTGGAAACACCATATATTTT,CASSRRGGLSGNTIYF
NA,NA,TRBV5-4,13,TRBJ2-3,TGTGCCAGCAGCTTGGGCACCACAGATACGCAGTATTTT,CASSLGTTDTQYF
TRBD1,once,TRBV12-5,15,TRBJ2-5,TGTGCTAGTGGTAGAAGGGACAGGAGGCGAGAGACCCAGTACTTC,CASGRRDRRRETQYF
TRBD1,NA,TRBV6-6,15,TRBJ2-3,TGTGCCAGCAGTTACAGAGACAGGGGGGATGGTGCGCAGTATTTT,CASSYRDRGDGAQYF
TRBD2,NA,TRBV7-2,16,TRBJ2-7,TGTGCCAGCAGCTTTTCGTCTAGCGGGAGTTCCTACGAGCAGTACTTC,CASSFSSSGSSYEQYF
NA,NA,TRBV4-3,16,TRBJ2-2,TGCGCCAGCAGCCCTGGTGGTCACGCGAACACCGGGGAGCTGTTTTTT,CASSPGGHANTGELFF
TRBD1,NA,TRBV5-6,14,TRBJ2-7,TGTGCCAGCAGCTTTGTTGACAGGGCCTACGAGCAGTACTTC,CASSFVDRAYEQYF
NA,NA,TRBV11-3,13,TRBJ2-1,TGTGCCAGCAGCTTAGATGGGCGGAGTGAGCAGTTCTTC,CASSLDGRSEQFF